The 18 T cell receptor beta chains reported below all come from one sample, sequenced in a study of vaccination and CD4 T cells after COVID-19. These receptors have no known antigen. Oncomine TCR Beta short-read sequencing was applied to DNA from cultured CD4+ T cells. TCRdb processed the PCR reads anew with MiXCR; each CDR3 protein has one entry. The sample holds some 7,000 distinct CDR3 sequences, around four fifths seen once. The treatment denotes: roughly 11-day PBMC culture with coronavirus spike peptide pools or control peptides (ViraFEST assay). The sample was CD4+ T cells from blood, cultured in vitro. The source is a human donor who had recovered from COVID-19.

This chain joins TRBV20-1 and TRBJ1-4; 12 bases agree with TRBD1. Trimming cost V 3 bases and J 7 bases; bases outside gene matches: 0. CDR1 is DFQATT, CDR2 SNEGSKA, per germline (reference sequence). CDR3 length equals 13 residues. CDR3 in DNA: TGCAGTGCTAGGGGACAGGGGGCTGAAAAACTGTTTTTT. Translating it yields CSARGQGAEKLFF.

Here the CDR3 DNA reads TGTGCCAGCAGCTTAATGGCAGGAGAGGCCGGGGAGCTGTTTTTT. This sequence encodes CASSLMAGEAGELFF. The chain employs TRBV7-2 and TRBJ2-2; D gene ambiguous. Trimming stripped 2 bases from V and 6 bases from J, with 13 bases between. The CDR3 totals 15 residues. The germline CDR1 and CDR2 sequences are SGHTA and FQGNSA.

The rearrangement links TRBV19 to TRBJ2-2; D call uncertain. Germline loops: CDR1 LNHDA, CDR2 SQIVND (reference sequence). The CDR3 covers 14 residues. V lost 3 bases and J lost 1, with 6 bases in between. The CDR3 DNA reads TGTGCCAGTAGTATGATCGGGAACACCGGGGAGCTGTTTTTT. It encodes CASSMIGNTGELFF.

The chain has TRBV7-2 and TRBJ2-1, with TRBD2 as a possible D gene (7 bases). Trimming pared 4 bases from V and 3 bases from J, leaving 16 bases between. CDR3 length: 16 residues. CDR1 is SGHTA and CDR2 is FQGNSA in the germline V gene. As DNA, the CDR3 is TGTGCCAGCAGCTACCAGGGGAGGGGACACTACAATGAGCAGTTCTTC. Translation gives CASSYQGRGHYNEQFF.

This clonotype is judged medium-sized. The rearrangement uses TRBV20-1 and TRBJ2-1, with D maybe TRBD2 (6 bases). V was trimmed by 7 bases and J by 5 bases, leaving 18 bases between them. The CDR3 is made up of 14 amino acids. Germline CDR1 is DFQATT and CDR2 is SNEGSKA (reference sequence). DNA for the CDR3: TGCAGTGTACCGGGTCGGGGGATAAACAATGAGCAGTTCTTC. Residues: CSVPGRGINNEQFF.

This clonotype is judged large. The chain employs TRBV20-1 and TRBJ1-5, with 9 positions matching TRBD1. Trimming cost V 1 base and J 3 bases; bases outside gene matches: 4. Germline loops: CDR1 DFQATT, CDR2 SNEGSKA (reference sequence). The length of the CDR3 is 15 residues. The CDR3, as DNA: TGCAGTGCTAGAGTAGACAGGGGGTTCAATCAGCCCCAGCATTTT. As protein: CSARVDRGFNQPQHF.

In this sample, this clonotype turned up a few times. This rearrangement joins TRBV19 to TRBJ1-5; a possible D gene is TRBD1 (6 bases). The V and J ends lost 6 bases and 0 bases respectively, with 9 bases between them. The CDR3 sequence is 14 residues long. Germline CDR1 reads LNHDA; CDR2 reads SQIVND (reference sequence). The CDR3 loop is CASSNRDSNQPQHF. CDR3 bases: TGTGCCAGTAGCAACAGGGATAGCAATCAGCCCCAGCATTTT.

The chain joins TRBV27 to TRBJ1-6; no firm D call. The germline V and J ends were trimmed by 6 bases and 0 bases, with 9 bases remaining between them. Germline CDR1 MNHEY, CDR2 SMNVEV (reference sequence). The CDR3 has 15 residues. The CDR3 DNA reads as TGTGCCAGCAGGGTCGTGAGCTCCTATAATTCACCCCTCCACTTT. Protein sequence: CASRVVSSYNSPLHF.

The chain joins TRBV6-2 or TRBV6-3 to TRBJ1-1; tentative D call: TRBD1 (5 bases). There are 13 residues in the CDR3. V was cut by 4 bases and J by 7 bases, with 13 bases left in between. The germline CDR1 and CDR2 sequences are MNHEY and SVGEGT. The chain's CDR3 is CASSSNRRLEAFF. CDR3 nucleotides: TGTGCCAGCAGTTCGAACAGGAGACTTGAAGCTTTCTTT.

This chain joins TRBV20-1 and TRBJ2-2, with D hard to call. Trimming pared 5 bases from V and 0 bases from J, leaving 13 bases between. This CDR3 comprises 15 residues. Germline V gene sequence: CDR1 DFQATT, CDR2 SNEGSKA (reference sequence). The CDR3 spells CSAPRAGANTGELFF. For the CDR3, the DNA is TGCAGTGCTCCCCGGGCAGGAGCGAACACCGGGGAGCTGTTTTTT.

The CDR3 sequence is CASSSDPYEQYF. The CDR3 DNA follows: TGTGCCAGCAGCTCGGACCCCTACGAGCAGTACTTC. V usage is TRBV7-2 and J usage is TRBJ2-7; no clear D gene. CDR1 and CDR2 from the germline V gene are SGHTA and FQGNSA. The CDR3 sequence is 12 residues long. V was trimmed by 4 bases and J by 2 bases, leaving 6 bases between them.

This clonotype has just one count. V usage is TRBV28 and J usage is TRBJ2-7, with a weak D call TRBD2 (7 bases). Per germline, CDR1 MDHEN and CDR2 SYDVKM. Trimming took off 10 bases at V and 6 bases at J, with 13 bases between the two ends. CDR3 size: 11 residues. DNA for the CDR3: TGTGCCATTACTAGGGGGGGCGAGCAGTACTTC. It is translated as CAITRGGEQYF. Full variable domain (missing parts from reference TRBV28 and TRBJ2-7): DVKVTQSSRYLVKRTGEKVFLECVQDMDHENMFWYRQDPGLGLRLIYFSYDVKMKEKGDIPEGYSVSREKKERFSLILESASTNQTSMYLCAITRGGEQYFGPGTRLTVT.

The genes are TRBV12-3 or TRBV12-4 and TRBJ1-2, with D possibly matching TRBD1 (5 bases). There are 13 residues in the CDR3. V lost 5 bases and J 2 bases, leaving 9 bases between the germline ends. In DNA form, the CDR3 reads TGTGCCAGCAGTCTGGGGGAGAACTATGGCTACACCTTC. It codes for CASSLGENYGYTF.

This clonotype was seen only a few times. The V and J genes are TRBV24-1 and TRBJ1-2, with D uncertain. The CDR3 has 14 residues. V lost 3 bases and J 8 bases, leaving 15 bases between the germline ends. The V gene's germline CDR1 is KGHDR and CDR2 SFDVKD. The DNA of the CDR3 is TGTGCCACCAGTGATCCAAGGACCGTCGTGGGCTACACCTTC. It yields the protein CATSDPRTVVGYTF.

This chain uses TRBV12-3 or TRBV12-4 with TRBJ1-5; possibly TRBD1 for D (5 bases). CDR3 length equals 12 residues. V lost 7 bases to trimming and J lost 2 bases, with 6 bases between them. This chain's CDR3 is CASKGGNQPQHF. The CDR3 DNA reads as TGTGCCAGCAAAGGGGGCAATCAGCCCCAGCATTTT.

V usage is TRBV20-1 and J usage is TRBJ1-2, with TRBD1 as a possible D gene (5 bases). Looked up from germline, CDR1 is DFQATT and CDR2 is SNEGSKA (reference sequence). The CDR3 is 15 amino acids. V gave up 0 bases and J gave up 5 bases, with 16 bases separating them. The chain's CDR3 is CSARDGPGRRYGYTF. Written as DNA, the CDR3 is TGCAGTGCTAGAGATGGTCCGGGACGGAGATATGGCTACACCTTC.

This chain's CDR3 is CASSPDGQETYEQYF. DNA for the CDR3: TGTGCCAGCAGCCCAGACGGACAGGAGACCTACGAGCAGTACTTC. V and J are TRBV11-3 and TRBJ2-7, with TRBD1 matching 7 bases. J lost 2 bases, V lost 5 bases, and 9 bases had no gene match. This CDR3 region has 15 residues. Germline V lookup: CDR1 SGHNT, CDR2 YENEEA.

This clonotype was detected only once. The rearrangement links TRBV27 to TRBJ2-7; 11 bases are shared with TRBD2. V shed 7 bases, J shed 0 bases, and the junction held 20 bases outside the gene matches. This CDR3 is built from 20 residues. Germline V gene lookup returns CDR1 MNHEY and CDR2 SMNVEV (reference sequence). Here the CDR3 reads CASTRLIPGLAETSSYEQYF. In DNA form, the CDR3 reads TGTGCCAGCACCCGACTTATACCGGGACTAGCGGAGACTAGCTCCTACGAGCAGTACTTC.